This T cell receptor (beta chain) was identified in a study of regulatory T cells in long-lasting Graves disease. Background on the study: Persistence in Graves' disease denoted antithyroid drug use beyond 5 years alongside positive TSH receptor antibodies.

This sample's time point: persistent/refractory GD, antithyroid drugs over 5 years with positive TRAb. PBMC RNA served as the TCR library source. Arm-PCR of CDR3 regions and iRepertoire HTBI primers were the basis on which TCR beta libraries were built. One entry per CDR3 protein results from TCRdb running MiXCR on the multiplex PCR reads. The sample comprises approximately 350,000 distinct CDR3 sequences, roughly 25% of which are singletons, and less than 30% rests with the top ten. In its sample, this clonotype was seen many times. This CDR3 region has 15 residues. CDR1 is SNHLY and CDR2 is FYNNEI in the germline V gene. V was cut by 3 bases and J by 2 bases, with 13 bases left in between.

The clonotype comes from a woman between 35 and 50 years old with Graves disease. This chain joins TRBV2 and TRBJ1-1, with D tentatively TRBD1 (6 bases). Sequencing used peripheral blood mononuclear cells (PBMCs), obtained when the disease was refractory, from a patient treated with antithyroid drugs. Here the CDR3 DNA reads TGTGCCAGCAGTGAGCAGGGGCTAGAAAACACTGAAGCTTTCTTT. This translates into CASSEQGLENTEAFF.